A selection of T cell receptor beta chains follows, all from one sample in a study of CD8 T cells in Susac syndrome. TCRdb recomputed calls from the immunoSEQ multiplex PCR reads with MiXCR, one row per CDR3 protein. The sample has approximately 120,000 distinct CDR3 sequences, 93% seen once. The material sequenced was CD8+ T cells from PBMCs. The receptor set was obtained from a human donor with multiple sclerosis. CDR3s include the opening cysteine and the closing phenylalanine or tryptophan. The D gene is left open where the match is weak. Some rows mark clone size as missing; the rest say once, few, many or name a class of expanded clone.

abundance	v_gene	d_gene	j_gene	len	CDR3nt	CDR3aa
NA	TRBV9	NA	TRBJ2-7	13	TGTGCCAGCAGCCCACAGGGAAAATACGAGCAGTACTTC	CASSPQGKYEQYF
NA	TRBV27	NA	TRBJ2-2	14	TGTGCCAGCAGGGCAGGGACCTACACCGGGGAGCTGTTTTTT	CASRAGTYTGELFF
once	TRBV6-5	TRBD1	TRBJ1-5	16	TGTGCCAGCAGTTACTCGGGGACAGGGGGCCGTCAGCCCCAGCATTTT	CASSYSGTGGRQPQHF
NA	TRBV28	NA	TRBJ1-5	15	TGTGCCAGCAGTCGAGACCCTTATAGCAATCAGCCCCAGCATTTT	CASSRDPYSNQPQHF
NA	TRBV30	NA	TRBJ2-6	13	TGTGGTTGGCGAGGGACCGGGGCCAACGTCCTGACTTTC	CGWRGTGANVLTF
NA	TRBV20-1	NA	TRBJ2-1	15	TGCAGTGCTAACAAAAACAGGGAGTTGGACAATGAGCAGTTCTTC	CSANKNRELDNEQFF
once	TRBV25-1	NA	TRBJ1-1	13	TGTGCCAGTAGTTGGGGAAAGAACACTGAAGCTTTCTTT	CASSWGKNTEAFF
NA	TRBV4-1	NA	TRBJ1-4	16	TGCGCCAGCAGCCCGCAGCAGGTTGCAACTAATGAAAAACTGTTTTTT	CASSPQQVATNEKLFF
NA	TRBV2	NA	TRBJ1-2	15	TGTGCCAGCAGGGGGTACCTTACAGGGAGACATGGCTACACCTTC	CASRGYLTGRHGYTF
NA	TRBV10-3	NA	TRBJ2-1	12	TGTGCCATCAGCGTGGTTTGGAATGAGCAGTTCTTC	CAISVVWNEQFF
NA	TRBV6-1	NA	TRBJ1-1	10	TGTGCCAGCAGTGCCACTGAAGCTTTCTTT	CASSATEAFF
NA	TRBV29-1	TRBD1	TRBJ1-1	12	TGCAGCGTCCCGGGACAGTTCACTGAAGCTTTCTTT	CSVPGQFTEAFF
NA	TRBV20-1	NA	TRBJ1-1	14	TGCAGTGCTAGAGATTCGCGGCTGAACGAGGAGGCTTTCTTT	CSARDSRLNEEAFF
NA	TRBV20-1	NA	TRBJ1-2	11	TGCAGTGCTAGAGATGGTTATGGCTACACCTTC	CSARDGYGYTF
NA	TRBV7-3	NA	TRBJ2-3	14	TGTGCCAGCAGCACCCGGGGCTTGTACGATACGCAGTATTTT	CASSTRGLYDTQYF
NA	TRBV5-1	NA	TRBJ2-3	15	TGCGCCAGCAGCTTTGGCGGTCCGGGCACAGATACGCAGTATTTT	CASSFGGPGTDTQYF
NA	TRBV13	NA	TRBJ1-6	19	TGTGCCAGCAGCTTAGGCCGGTGGATACCGCCCTGGACATCTTCACCCCTCCACTTT	CASSLGRWIPPWTSSPLHF
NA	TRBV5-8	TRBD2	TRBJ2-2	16	TGTGCCAGCAGCCCACGACGGGGGGGCTACACCGGGGAGCTGTTTTTT	CASSPRRGGYTGELFF
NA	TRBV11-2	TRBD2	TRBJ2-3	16	TGTGCCAGCAGCTTAGGCCCACTAGCGGGGGCAGATACGCAGTATTTT	CASSLGPLAGADTQYF
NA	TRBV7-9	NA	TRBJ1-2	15	TGTGCCAGCAGACTGGAACAGCAGATGAACTATGGCTACACCTTC	CASRLEQQMNYGYTF
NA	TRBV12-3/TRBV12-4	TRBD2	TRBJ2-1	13	TGTGCCAGCAGTCGCGGGGGGGCCAATGAGCAGTTCTTC	CASSRGGANEQFF
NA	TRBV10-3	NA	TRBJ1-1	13	TGTGCCAGTAAACGCGGGCATGGCACTGAAGCTTTCTTT	CASKRGHGTEAFF
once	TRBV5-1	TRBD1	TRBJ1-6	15	TGCGCCAGCAGCTACGACAGGGGGCGAGGGTCACCCCTCCACTTT	CASSYDRGRGSPLHF
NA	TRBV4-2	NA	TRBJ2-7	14	TGTGCCAGCAGCCAAATGGCCGAAACCTACGAGCAGTACTTC	CASSQMAETYEQYF
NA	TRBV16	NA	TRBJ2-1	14	TGTGCCAGCAGCCAATTCCGGCACCCCAATGAGCAGTTCTTC	CASSQFRHPNEQFF
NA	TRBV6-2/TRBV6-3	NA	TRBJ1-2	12	TGTGCCAGCAGTCTCCAGGGAGGCGGCTACACCTTC	CASSLQGGGYTF
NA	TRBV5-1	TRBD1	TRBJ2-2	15	TGCGCCAGCAGCTTATACAGGGGCTTAGCCGGGGAGCTGTTTTTT	CASSLYRGLAGELFF
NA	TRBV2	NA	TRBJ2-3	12	TGTGCCAGCAGTGAACCAATAGATACGCAGTATTTT	CASSEPIDTQYF
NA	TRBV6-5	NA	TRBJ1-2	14	TGTGCCAGCAGTTACGGTCGGGGCGACTATGGCTACACCTTC	CASSYGRGDYGYTF
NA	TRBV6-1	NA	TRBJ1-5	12	TGTGCCAGCTGGGGACCCAATCAGCCCCAGCATTTT	CASWGPNQPQHF
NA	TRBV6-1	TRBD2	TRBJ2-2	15	TGTGCCAGCCCCCCAGGGACTAGCGGGGGGTCGAAGCTGTTTTTT	CASPPGTSGGSKLFF
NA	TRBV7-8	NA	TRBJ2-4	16	TGTGCCAGCAGCTTAGCAGGCGGGGCCTCCAAAAACATTCAGTACTTC	CASSLAGGASKNIQYF
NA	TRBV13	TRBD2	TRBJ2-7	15	TGTGCCAGCAGCGAACACGGGACTAGCGGTTACGAGCAGTACTTC	CASSEHGTSGYEQYF
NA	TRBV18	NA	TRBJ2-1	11	TGTGCCAGCTCACCCGACGATGAGCAGTTCTTC	CASSPDDEQFF
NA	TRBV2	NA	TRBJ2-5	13	TGTGCCAGCAGTGATGGGTACCAAGAGACCCAGTACTTC	CASSDGYQETQYF
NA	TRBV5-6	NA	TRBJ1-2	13	TGTGCCAGCAGCTTGGCAGAATTCTACGGCTACACCTTC	CASSLAEFYGYTF
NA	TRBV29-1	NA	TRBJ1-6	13	TGCAGCGTTCTGGTCGGAGATAATTCACCCCTCCACTTT	CSVLVGDNSPLHF
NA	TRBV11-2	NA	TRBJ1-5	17	TGTGCCAGCAGCTTAGGACCGGTCCCCCATAGCAATCAGCCCCAGCATTTT	CASSLGPVPHSNQPQHF
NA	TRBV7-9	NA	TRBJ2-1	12	TGTGCCAGCAGCTTAGATTACAATGAGCAGTTCTTC	CASSLDYNEQFF
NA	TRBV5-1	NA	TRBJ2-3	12	TGCGCCAGCAGCCAGGGGCCAGATACGCAGTATTTT	CASSQGPDTQYF
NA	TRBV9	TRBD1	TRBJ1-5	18	TGTGCCAGCAGCGTAGGGGGGACAGAAGGAAATAGCAATCAGCCCCAGCATTTT	CASSVGGTEGNSNQPQHF
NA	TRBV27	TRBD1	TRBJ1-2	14	TGTGCCAGCAGTCCGGGACAGGTCCACTATGGCTACACCTTC	CASSPGQVHYGYTF
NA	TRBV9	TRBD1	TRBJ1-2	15	TGTGCCAGCAGCCCCCAATCCGGGACAGGGGGCGGCTACACCTTC	CASSPQSGTGGGYTF
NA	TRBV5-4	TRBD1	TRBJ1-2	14	TGTGCCAGCAGCTGGGGTTCAGGGGGTAATGGCTACACCTTC	CASSWGSGGNGYTF
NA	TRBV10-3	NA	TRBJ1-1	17	TGTGCCATCAGGGAGAACAGGGAGCATTCTAAGAACACTGAAGCTTTCTTT	CAIRENREHSKNTEAFF
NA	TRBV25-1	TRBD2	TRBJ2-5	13	TGTGCCAGCAGTGAATGGGAGGGAGAGACCCAGTACTTC	CASSEWEGETQYF
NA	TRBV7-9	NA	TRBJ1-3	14	TGTGCCAGCAGCACCGACAGTGAAGGAAACACCATATATTTT	CASSTDSEGNTIYF
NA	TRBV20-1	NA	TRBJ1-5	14	TGCAGTGCTAGACAGGGGTTTGGCAATCAGCCCCAGCATTTT	CSARQGFGNQPQHF
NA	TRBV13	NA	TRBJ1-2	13	TGTGCCAGCAGCCCCGGCCCTCCTCGAGGCTACACCTTC	CASSPGPPRGYTF
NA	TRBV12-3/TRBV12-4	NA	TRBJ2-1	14	TGTGCCAGCAGATTGGGAGGAGGGTACAATGAGCAGTTCTTC	CASRLGGGYNEQFF
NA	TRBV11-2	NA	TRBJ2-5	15	TGTGCCAGCAGCTTAAGTAGCGGTAATCAAGAGACCCAGTACTTC	CASSLSSGNQETQYF